The T cell receptor beta chain under discussion was sequenced for a study of blood T cell repertoires in COVID-19. At the level of the study: Samples came from the United States, Italy and Spain, spanning acute and convalescent COVID-19. In each case, the material was cDNA or gDNA derived from T cells, B-cell-depleted T cells, or PBMCs.

The germline V gene encodes CDR1 KGHSH and CDR2 LQKENI. The V and J ends lost 4 bases and 4 bases respectively, with 19 bases between them. This CDR3 has 16 amino acids. Seattle patients were enrolled during active infection and followed longitudinally. Under the authors' procedure: The assay estimated nucleated cells by amplifying reference gene primers. The protocol was immunoSEQ multiplex PCR, while the TCRdb copy is restricted to in-frame clones and leaves out a portion. For V, J and clone size, that table is used; D and trimming come from the DNA. The table shows about 200,000 clones, with more than 80% occurring only once.

This clonotype was sampled from a woman older than 75 with COVID-19, enrolled during active disease. Sequenced sample: peripheral blood. The V and J genes are TRBV18 and TRBJ1-1; possibly TRBD1 for D (6 bases). The CDR3 DNA is TGTGCCAGCTCACTCGGGCAGGGGAGGGTTGGCACTGAAGCTTTCTTT. This sequence encodes CASSLGQGRVGTEAFF.